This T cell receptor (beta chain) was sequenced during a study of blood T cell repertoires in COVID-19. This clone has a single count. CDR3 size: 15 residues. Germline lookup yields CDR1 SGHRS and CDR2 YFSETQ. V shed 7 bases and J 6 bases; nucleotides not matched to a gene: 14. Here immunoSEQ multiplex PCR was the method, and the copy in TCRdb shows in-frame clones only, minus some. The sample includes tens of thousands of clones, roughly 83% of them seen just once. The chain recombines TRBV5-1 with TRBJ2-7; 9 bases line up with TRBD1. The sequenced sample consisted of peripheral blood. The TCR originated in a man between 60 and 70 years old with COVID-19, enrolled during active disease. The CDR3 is CASFPSQGALGEQYF. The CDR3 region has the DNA TGCGCCAGCTTTCCGTCACAGGGGGCTTTAGGCGAGCAGTACTTC.